Following are 15 T cell receptor beta chains from one sample sequenced in a study of T and B cells in COVID-19 patients. TRB rearrangements were amplified by multiplex PCR with BIOMED2 TRB-A/B primers. TCRdb re-analysed the multiplex PCR reads in MiXCR, keeping a single row per CDR3 protein. The sample has 15,000 to 20,000 distinct CDR3 sequences; 30% to 45% are singletons. From blood, 250-500 ng of genomic DNA served as TRB template. The sequencing input was blood. These receptors all stem from a human donor with active COVID-19.

This clonotype was recorded a few times. The gene calls are TRBV29-1 and TRBJ1-1, with 9 nucleotides matching TRBD1. Germline V gives CDR1 SQVTM, CDR2 ANQGSEA. This CDR3 has 12 amino acids. Unmatched junction bases numbered 5, after V lost 7 bases and J lost 5 bases. The CDR3 loop reads CSGHRGLTEAFF. CDR3 in DNA: TGCAGCGGGCACAGGGGGCTTACTGAAGCTTTCTTT.

The V call is TRBV12-3 or TRBV12-4, the J call TRBJ2-7, with 8 bases that match TRBD1. V lost 7 bases, J lost 3 bases, and 8 bases stayed unmatched. The CDR3 totals 14 residues. CDR3 protein: CASTTTGVLYEQYF. The DNA for the CDR3 is TGTGCCAGCACCACGACAGGGGTCCTCTACGAGCAGTACTTC.

The V call is TRBV6-5, the J call TRBJ2-3; D may be TRBD1 or TRBD2 (6 bases each). This CDR3 has 14 amino acids. The germline V gene encodes CDR1 MNHEY and CDR2 SVGAGI. The V end lost 5 bases, the J end lost 4 bases, and 13 bases lay between the germline ends. The CDR3 sequence: CASSRTGRPDTQYF. The CDR3 nucleotides read TGTGCCAGCAGTCGTACAGGGAGGCCAGATACGCAGTATTTT.

This clonotype was counted only a few times. This chain joins TRBV10-3 and TRBJ2-7; no reliable D call. Deletions cut 6 bases from V and 5 bases from J, with 11 bases between. The CDR3 consists of 12 residues. Germline V gives CDR1 ENHRY, CDR2 SYGVKD. The DNA of the CDR3 is TGTGCCATCAGGGACCGTGGGGACGAGCAGTACTTC. Translating gives CAIRDRGDEQYF.

V gene TRBV10-3 combines with J gene TRBJ1-6; D not certain. Germline V gene sequence: CDR1 ENHRY, CDR2 SYGVKD. V gave up 3 bases and J gave up 9 bases, with 15 bases separating them. This CDR3 is 15 amino acids long. CDR3 DNA: TGTGCCATCAGTGACGAATACGCTGGAGGTTCACCCCTCCACTTT. Translating gives CAISDEYAGGSPLHF.

The chain recombines TRBV19 with TRBJ1-2; possibly TRBD1 for D (5 bases). Trimming removed 8 bases from V and 4 bases from J, with 11 bases in between. The CDR3 extends over 12 amino acids. Germline V gives CDR1 LNHDA, CDR2 SQIVND (reference sequence). CDR3 residues: CASPGHLYGYTF. DNA for the CDR3: TGTGCCAGTCCCGGACATCTCTATGGCTACACCTTC.

This clonotype rates as medium-sized. The chain links TRBV6-5 to TRBJ2-7; unclear D gene. V gave up 0 bases and J gave up 6 bases, with 0 bases separating them. The CDR3 consists of 10 residues. From germline, CDR1 is MNHEY and CDR2 SVGAGI. This CDR3 reads CASSYSEQYV. DNA for the CDR3: TGTGCCAGCAGTTACTCCGAGCAGTACGTC.

This clonotype was picked up a small number of times. The V and J genes are TRBV18 and TRBJ1-3; 7 nucleotides align to TRBD1. J gave up 0 bases and V 4 bases, and 9 bases lay outside the gene matches. There are 17 residues in the CDR3. Germline CDR1 and CDR2: KGHSH and LQKENI. The CDR3 protein is CASSLGTAPFSGNTIYF. The CDR3 DNA follows: TGTGCCAGCTCACTTGGGACAGCACCCTTCTCTGGAAACACCATATATTTT.

V is TRBV5-4 and J is TRBJ2-5; unclear D gene. V was clipped by 1 base and J by 5 bases, with 3 bases between them. CDR1 and CDR2 (germline): SGHNT, YYREEE (reference sequence). This CDR3 contains 11 residues. This CDR3 is CASSLSETQYF. The CDR3 coding sequence is TGTGCCAGCAGCTTGTCTGAGACCCAGTACTTC. Combining the CDR3 with reference TRBV5-4 and TRBJ2-5 gives the whole variable domain ETGVTQSPTHLIKTRGQQVTLRCSSQSGHNTVSWYQQALGQGPQFIFQYYREEENGRGNFPPRFSGLQFPNYSSELNVNALELDDSALYLCASSLSETQYFGPGTRLLVL.

The V and J genes are TRBV5-6 and TRBJ1-2, with D possibly being TRBD1 (5 bases). This CDR3 is 14 amino acids long. Trimming removed 2 bases at V and 4 bases at J, with 12 bases between. Looked up from germline, CDR1 is SGHDT and CDR2 is YYEEEE. The CDR3 here is CASSLGDLSYGYTF. DNA for the CDR3: TGTGCCAGCAGCTTAGGGGACCTATCCTATGGCTACACCTTC.

This clonotype was found a few times. The chain is built from TRBV18 and TRBJ2-5, with D unresolved. Trimming shortened V by 6 bases and J by 4 bases, and 18 bases separated the two germline ends. CDR1 and CDR2 from the germline V gene are KGHSH and LQKENI. The CDR3 has 15 amino acids. CDR3 in amino acids: CASSPSPQHGETQYF. CDR3 DNA: TGTGCCAGCTCTCCCAGCCCACAACACGGAGAGACCCAGTACTTC.

This clonotype is classed as medium-sized. The chain recombines TRBV5-6 with TRBJ1-4; D gene uncertain. The CDR3 runs 17 residues. Trimming cost V 0 bases and J 0 bases, with 12 bases left between them. CDR1 SGHDT and CDR2 YYEEEE come from the germline V gene. CDR3 amino acids: CASSLAGSLSTNEKLFF. The CDR3 DNA reads TGTGCCAGCAGCTTGGCCGGTAGTTTGTCAACTAATGAAAAACTGTTTTTT.

Relative to its sample, this clonotype is medium-sized (0.01 to 0.1%). This chain joins TRBV29-1 and TRBJ2-3; perhaps TRBD1 as D (6 bases). The CDR3 loop spans 14 amino acids. Trimming took 3 bases from V and 4 from J, leaving 14 bases between them. CDR1 is SQVTM and CDR2 is ANQGSEA in the germline V gene. This chain's CDR3 is CSVEVVGAPDTQYF. CDR3 bases: TGCAGCGTTGAGGTCGTGGGGGCCCCAGATACGCAGTATTTT.

The V gene is TRBV6-2 or TRBV6-3, the J gene TRBJ1-5, with 8 positions matching TRBD1. V lost 2 bases and J lost 5; bases outside the gene matches: 5. CDR1 is MNHEY, CDR2 SVGEGT, per germline. This CDR3 spans 15 amino acids. The CDR3 DNA sequence: TGTGCCAGCAGTTACCTCGGACAGGGATATCAGCCCCAGCATTTT. Translating gives CASSYLGQGYQPQHF.

This clonotype has more than one count but fewer than ten. J is TRBJ2-4 and V is TRBV6-5; D is ambiguous. Germline V gene sequence: CDR1 MNHEY, CDR2 SVGAGI. V lost 1 base to trimming and J lost 9 bases, with 4 bases between them. The CDR3 spans 11 residues. For the CDR3, the DNA is TGTGCCAGCAGTTACTTCGGCATTCAGTACTTC. It encodes CASSYFGIQYF.